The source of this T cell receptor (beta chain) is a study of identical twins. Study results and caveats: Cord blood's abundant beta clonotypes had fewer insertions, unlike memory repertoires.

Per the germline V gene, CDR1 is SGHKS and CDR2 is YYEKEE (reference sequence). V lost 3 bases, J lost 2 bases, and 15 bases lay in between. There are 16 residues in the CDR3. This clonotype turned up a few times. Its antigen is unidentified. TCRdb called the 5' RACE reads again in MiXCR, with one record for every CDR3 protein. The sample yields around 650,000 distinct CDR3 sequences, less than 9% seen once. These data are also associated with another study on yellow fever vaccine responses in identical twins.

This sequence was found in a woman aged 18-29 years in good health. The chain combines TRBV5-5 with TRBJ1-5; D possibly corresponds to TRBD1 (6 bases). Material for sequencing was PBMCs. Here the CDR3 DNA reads TGTGCCAGCAGCTCACGGCAGGGGCCGGGCAATCAGCCCCAGCATTTT. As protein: CASSSRQGPGNQPQHF.